The 13 T cell receptor beta chains presented below share a single source sample, sequenced in a study of shared clonotypes between healthy human individuals. TCRdb's copy holds only in-frame clones and misses some; the assay was immunoSEQ multiplex PCR. The top ten hold roughly 1.2% of the sample, which has some 1.5 million clones, 96% seen once. Sequences were obtained from naive CD4+ T cells sorted from blood. Subset indicated: CD45RA+ positively selected. The receptors were gathered from a man between 25 and 39 years old in good health.

This chain connects TRBV5-1 to TRBJ2-6; 9 bases line up with TRBD1. After removal of 2 bases from V and 2 bases from J, the junction contained 8 bases not matched to a gene. CDR1 is SGHRS and CDR2 is YFSETQ in the germline V gene. The CDR3 length is 18 residues. The chain's CDR3 is CASSFVGTGKAGANVLTF. The CDR3 DNA sequence: TGCGCCAGCAGCTTTGTTGGGACAGGGAAAGCTGGGGCCAACGTCCTGACTTTC. Supplemented by reference TRBV5-1 and TRBJ2-6, the full variable domain reads KAGVTQTPRYLIKTRGQQVTLSCSPISGHRSVSWYQQTPGQGLQFLFEYFSETQRNKGNFPGRFSGRQFSNSRSEMNVSTLELGDSALYLCASSFVGTGKAGANVLTFGAGSRLTVL.

The sample holds one count of this clone. The genes are TRBV28 and TRBJ2-7; perhaps TRBD2 as D (5 bases). The CDR3 covers 12 residues. Germline lookup yields CDR1 MDHEN and CDR2 SYDVKM. The V and J ends lost 6 bases and 6 bases respectively, with 12 bases between them. The DNA of the CDR3 is TGTGCCAGCAGCAATAGCGTCTCCGAGCAGTACTTC. This gives the protein CASSNSVSEQYF.

This chain uses TRBV21-1 with TRBJ2-7. TRBV21-1 is a pseudogene. The CDR3 runs to 15 residues. CDR3 in DNA: TGTGCCAGCAGCAGGGACGGACGGTTCTCCTACGAGCAGTACTTC. Amino acids: CASSRDGRFSYEQYF.

This chain connects TRBV5-1 to TRBJ2-3, with TRBD2 identical over 11 bases. V shed 0 bases, J shed 4 bases, and the junction held 4 bases outside the gene matches. Germline CDR1 SGHRS, CDR2 YFSETQ. This CDR3 region has 16 residues. This chain's CDR3 is CASSLVIAGGSDTQYF. The CDR3 DNA follows: TGCGCCAGCAGCTTGGTTATAGCGGGAGGGTCAGATACGCAGTATTTT.

This clone was seen just once. The genes are TRBV28 and TRBJ1-1; no definite D call. V was shortened by 3 bases and J by 7 bases, with 9 bases between the two germline ends. The CDR3 sequence is 12 residues long. CDR1 MDHEN and CDR2 SYDVKM come from the germline V gene. Written as DNA, the CDR3 is TGTGCCAGCAGTTTCCCAACAAGTGAAGCTTTCTTT. It specifies CASSFPTSEAFF. Supplemented by reference TRBV28 and TRBJ1-1, the full variable domain reads DVKVTQSSRYLVKRTGEKVFLECVQDMDHENMFWYRQDPGLGLRLIYFSYDVKMKEKGDIPEGYSVSREKKERFSLILESASTNQTSMYLCASSFPTSEAFFGQGTRLTVV.

This clone was counted a single time. This chain connects TRBV4-3 to TRBJ2-1; no firm D call. The length of the CDR3 is 17 residues. The germline V gene has CDR1 LGHNA and CDR2 YSLEER. The V end was cut by 3 bases, the J end by 0 bases, with 15 bases between. CDR3 sequence: CASSHRPERRSYNEQFF. The CDR3 DNA follows: TGCGCCAGCAGCCACAGACCGGAAAGGCGCTCCTACAATGAGCAGTTCTTC.

The chain couples TRBV5-1 to TRBJ2-1, with 7 bases that match TRBD2. The CDR3 runs 19 residues. Trimming cost V 3 bases and J 0 bases; bases outside gene matches: 15. CDR1 is SGHRS, CDR2 YFSETQ, per germline. The chain's CDR3 is CASSWLGVAGESSYNEQFF. Here the CDR3 DNA reads TGCGCCAGCAGCTGGCTGGGGGTAGCGGGTGAGAGCTCCTACAATGAGCAGTTCTTC.

The chain combines TRBV15 with TRBJ1-2; the D gene is possibly TRBD1 (5 bases). Germline lookup yields CDR1 LNHNV and CDR2 YYDKDF (reference sequence). Trimming removed 6 bases at V and 2 bases at J, with 10 bases between. The CDR3 spans 13 residues. The CDR3 sequence: CATRTQANYGYTF. The DNA for the CDR3 is TGTGCCACCAGAACACAGGCAAACTATGGCTACACCTTC.

This rearrangement joins TRBV29-1 to TRBJ2-7, with D perhaps being TRBD1 or TRBD2 (5 bases each). The CDR3 consists of 14 residues. With 3 bases removed from V and 2 bases from J, the gap between germline ends came to 14 bases. CDR1 SQVTM and CDR2 ANQGSEA come from the germline V gene. CDR3 in amino acids: CSVESSGATYEQYF. The CDR3 coding sequence is TGCAGCGTTGAGTCTTCCGGGGCGACCTACGAGCAGTACTTC.

The rearrangement uses TRBV9 and TRBJ1-3, with D possibly matching TRBD1 (6 bases). The CDR3 runs to 16 residues. Germline assignment: CDR1 SGDLS and CDR2 YYNGEE. The ends were cut back, 0 bases at V and 0 bases at J, with 10 bases in the middle. CDR3 sequence: CASSVGTVFSGNTIYF. CDR3 sequence (DNA): TGTGCCAGCAGCGTAGGGACAGTTTTCTCTGGAAACACCATATATTTT.

V gene TRBV18 combines with J gene TRBJ1-2; 7 bases map to TRBD1. Germline V CDR1 and CDR2: KGHSH, LQKENI. Trimming removed 5 bases from V and 8 bases from J; junction bases left unmatched: 8. The CDR3 loop spans 13 amino acids. The CDR3 spells CASSTGQEVGYTF. CDR3 bases: TGTGCCAGCTCAACTGGACAGGAGGTCGGCTACACCTTC. The full variable domain, rest sourced from reference TRBV18 and TRBJ1-2, is NAGVMQNPRHLVRRRGQEARLRCSPMKGHSHVYWYRQLPEEGLKFMVYLQKENIIDESGMPKERFSAEFPKEGPSILRIQQVVRGDSAAYFCASSTGQEVGYTFGSGTRLTVV.

This clone was found once. V is TRBV5-4 and J is TRBJ2-3; D is perhaps TRBD1 or TRBD2 (5 bases each). With 3 bases removed from V and 6 bases from J, the gap between germline ends came to 14 bases. Per the germline V gene, CDR1 is SGHNT and CDR2 is YYREEE (reference sequence). The CDR3 has 14 amino acids. The CDR3 DNA reads as TGTGCCAGCAGCTCCGGGACGGTCCGTGATACGCAGTATTTT. This sequence encodes CASSSGTVRDTQYF.

In nucleotides, the CDR3 is TGTGCCAGCAGCTTAGGGCCCCCAGCGGGAGTATACAATGAGCAGTTCTTC. It is translated as CASSLGPPAGVYNEQFF. The rearrangement links TRBV11-2 to TRBJ2-1; TRBD2 matches at 8 bases. With V trimmed by 1 base and J by 4 bases, 9 bases remained unmatched. The CDR3 length is 17 residues. Germline V CDR1 and CDR2: SGHAT, FQNNGV. The variable domain in full, with the rest retrieved from reference TRBV11-2 and TRBJ2-1, is EAGVAQSPRYKIIEKRQSVAFWCNPISGHATLYWYQQILGQGPKLLIQFQNNGVVDDSQLPKDRFSAERLKGVDSTLKIQPAKLEDSAVYLCASSLGPPAGVYNEQFFGPGTRLTVL.